This T cell receptor beta chain was captured in a study of CD8+CD57+ T cells in acquired aplastic anemia. Study as a whole: Sorted CD4+ and CD8+ cells gave a mean 3.2 ug DNA, range roughly 0.19 to 30 ug. Study-wide findings and caveats: Patients did not significantly differ from controls in CD8+ Simpson's diversity.

Germline loops: CDR1 DFQATT, CDR2 SNEGSKA (reference sequence). This CDR3 spans 12 amino acids. V gave up 1 base and J gave up 3 bases, with 6 bases separating them. Regarding this clonotype: Its antigen remains unidentified.

Genomic DNA served as template for TCR beta VDJ and CDR3 profiling. One entry per CDR3 protein results from TCRdb running MiXCR on the reads. The sample carries around 170,000 distinct CDR3 sequences, 63% recorded once. The sequenced sample consisted of sorted CD4+, CD8+, or CD8+CD57+ T cells (not recorded which) from PBMCs. The receptor was isolated from a human donor in good health. This chain links TRBV20-1 with TRBJ1-2; no reliable D call. The CDR3 protein is CSARVKDYGYTF. The DNA for the CDR3 is TGCAGTGCTAGAGTTAAGGACTATGGCTACACCTTC.